These 17 T cell receptor beta chains originate from one sample sequenced in a study of blood T cell repertoires in COVID-19. TCRdb's table, derived via immunoSEQ multiplex PCR, lists solely in-frame clones and lacks some. Of about 220,000 clones detected, about 80% appear once; the ten largest clones hold about 15%. The specimen sequenced was PBMCs or T cells enriched from blood (not recorded which). The origin of the receptors is a man aged 40-49 years who had recovered from COVID-19.

The sample holds one count of this clone. The chain combines TRBV12-3 or TRBV12-4 with TRBJ2-7; D is uncertain. This CDR3 is 12 amino acids long. V was pared by 5 bases and J by 4 bases, with 9 bases between. CDR3 in amino acids: CASSADGYEQYF. The DNA for the CDR3 is TGTGCCAGCAGTGCCGACGGGTACGAGCAGTACTTC.

The V and J genes are TRBV7-9 and TRBJ1-5; 7 nucleotides align to TRBD1. The ends lost 1 base at V and 3 bases at J; junction bases unmatched: 3. Germline CDR1 SEHNR, CDR2 FQNEAQ (reference sequence). The CDR3 runs to 15 residues. The CDR3 bases are TGTGCCAGCAGCTTAGGACAGGGAATCAATCAGCCCCAGCATTTT. Protein sequence: CASSLGQGINQPQHF. Using reference TRBV7-9 and TRBJ1-5 for the parts outside the CDR3, the full variable domain is DTGVSQNPRHKITKRGQNVTFRCDPISEHNRLYWYRQTLGQGPEFLTYFQNEAQLEKSRLLSDRFSAERPKGSFSTLEIQRTEQGDSAMYLCASSLGQGINQPQHFGDGTRLSIL.

The V call is TRBV18, the J call TRBJ2-2; D is unclear. Germline V lookup: CDR1 KGHSH, CDR2 LQKENI. V dropped 3 bases and J dropped 4 bases, with 6 bases sitting between them. The CDR3 sequence is 13 residues long. The CDR3 is CASSPQITGELFF. CDR3 DNA sequence: TGTGCCAGCTCACCCCAGATCACCGGGGAGCTGTTTTTT.

The CDR3 spells CASSLRQILSSVNSPLHF. CDR3 DNA: TGTGCCAGCAGTTTACGACAGATCCTGAGTTCGGTAAATTCACCCCTCCACTTT. The chain uses TRBV27 and TRBJ1-6; TRBD1 is a possible D gene (5 bases). The CDR3 contains 18 residues. With 2 bases removed from V and 7 bases from J, the gap between germline ends came to 21 bases. CDR1 MNHEY and CDR2 SMNVEV come from the germline V gene (reference sequence).

V usage is TRBV27 and J usage is TRBJ2-1; TRBD2 agrees at 9 bases. This CDR3 has 15 residues. CDR1 MNHEY and CDR2 SMNVEV come from the germline V gene (reference sequence). Trimming removed 1 base from V and 15 bases from J; junction bases left unmatched: 13. The CDR3 is CASSLFASGEPDPFF. CDR3 sequence (DNA): TGTGCCAGCAGTTTATTCGCTAGCGGGGAGCCCGATCCGTTCTTC.

The rearrangement joins TRBV9 to TRBJ2-1; 7 nucleotides agree with TRBD1. The J segment lost 9 bases and the V segment lost 3 bases, leaving 12 bases of the junction unmatched. The CDR3 loop spans 15 amino acids. Germline V gives CDR1 SGDLS, CDR2 YYNGEE. CDR3 region: CASSADPLTGSEQFF. In DNA, the CDR3 is TGTGCCAGCAGCGCTGATCCCCTGACAGGGAGTGAGCAGTTCTTC.

The V call is TRBV19, the J call TRBJ1-5, with 8 bases aligning to TRBD1. The CDR3 length is 16 residues. Germline assignment: CDR1 LNHDA and CDR2 SQIVND (reference sequence). Trimming at V came to 10 bases and at J to 0 bases, leaving 11 bases not matched to a gene. CDR3 amino acids: CATATGALNSNQPQHF. CDR3 coding DNA: TGTGCCACCGCGACAGGGGCACTAAATAGCAATCAGCCCCAGCATTTT.

CDR3 residues: CASSITSGVYQETQYF. The CDR3 DNA follows: TGTGCCAGCAGCATTACTAGCGGGGTTTACCAAGAGACCCAGTACTTC. This rearrangement joins TRBV9 to TRBJ2-5; TRBD2 agrees at 10 bases. Germline loops: CDR1 SGDLS, CDR2 YYNGEE. Trimming took 4 bases from V and 0 from J; bases not matched to a gene: 6. The CDR3 runs to 16 residues.

The count of this clone is one. The genes are TRBV2 and TRBJ1-1; tentatively, D is TRBD1 (5 bases). The CDR3 covers 15 residues. Trimming took off 7 bases at V and 1 base at J, with 16 bases between the two ends. CDR1 is SNHLY, CDR2 FYNNEI, per germline. This CDR3 reads CASNEQGVGNTEAFF. The CDR3 DNA is TGTGCCAGCAACGAACAAGGGGTTGGGAACACTGAAGCTTTCTTT. Using reference TRBV2 and TRBJ1-1 for the parts outside the CDR3, the full variable domain is EPEVTQTPSHQVTQMGQEVILRCVPISNHLYFYWYRQILGQKVEFLVSFYNNEISEKSEIFDDQFSVERPDGSNFTLKIRSTKLEDSAMYFCASNEQGVGNTEAFFGQGTRLTVV.

As DNA, the CDR3 is TGTGCCAGCAGCTTCGCAGAGAACACTGAAGCTTTCTTT. This encodes CASSFAENTEAFF. The chain has TRBV7-3 and TRBJ1-1; D is unresolved. CDR1 and CDR2 (germline): SGHTA, FQGTGA. This CDR3 region has 13 residues. Trimming took off 3 bases at V and 1 base at J, with 6 bases between the two ends.

This clone was observed a few times. The chain links TRBV12-3 or TRBV12-4 to TRBJ2-1; D is undetermined. CDR3 length: 12 amino acids. With 5 bases removed from V and 3 bases from J, the gap between germline ends came to 5 bases. CDR3 DNA sequence: TGTGCCAGCAGTCCCTACTACAATGAGCAGTTCTTC. Protein sequence: CASSPYYNEQFF.

The J gene is TRBJ2-1, the V gene TRBV19; 7 nucleotides match TRBD2. Germline trimming cut 3 bases from V and 3 bases from J; bases unmatched to any gene: 2. This CDR3 region has 14 residues. The germline gives CDR1 LNHDA, CDR2 SQIVND (reference sequence). CDR3 loop: CASSMGGNYNEQFF. DNA for the CDR3: TGTGCCAGTAGTATGGGAGGGAACTACAATGAGCAGTTCTTC.

The CDR3: CASSSEGDQPQHF. Written as DNA, the CDR3 is TGTGCCAGCAGCTCGGAAGGGGATCAGCCCCAGCATTTT. The V gene is TRBV7-9, the J gene TRBJ1-5, with a weak D call TRBD1 (5 bases). V lost 4 bases, J lost 5 bases, and 9 bases lay in between. This CDR3 is 13 amino acids long. The V gene's germline CDR1 is SEHNR and CDR2 FQNEAQ (reference sequence).

The gene calls are TRBV7-2 and TRBJ1-1, with D unclear. Germline CDR1 reads SGHTA; CDR2 reads FQGNSA. CDR3 length: 14 residues. Between the trimmed V and J ends, which lost 2 bases and 4 bases, there was a span of 11 bases. This chain's CDR3 is CASSLRDGSTEAFF. The CDR3 DNA follows: TGTGCCAGCAGCTTACGGGATGGGAGCACTGAAGCTTTCTTT. Full variable domain (rest looked up from reference TRBV7-2 and TRBJ1-1): GAGVSQSPSNKVTEKGKDVELRCDPISGHTALYWYRQSLGQGLEFLIYFQGNSAPDKSGLPSDRFSAERTGGSVSTLTIQRTQQEDSAVYLCASSLRDGSTEAFFGQGTRLTVV.

The rearrangement links TRBV29-1 to TRBJ2-5, with TRBD1 matching 7 bases. The germline V gene encodes CDR1 SQVTM and CDR2 ANQGSEA. Trimming took 3 bases from V and 5 from J; bases not matched to a gene: 6. The CDR3 has 13 amino acids. CDR3 protein: CSVDRGGAETQYF. The CDR3 nucleotides read TGCAGCGTTGACCGAGGGGGCGCGGAGACCCAGTACTTC.

The chain joins TRBV19 to TRBJ1-4, with 9 bases aligning to TRBD1. This CDR3 has 15 amino acids. CDR1 LNHDA and CDR2 SQIVND come from the germline V gene (reference sequence). V trimming: 3 bases; J trimming: 7 bases; junction bases outside the gene matches: 6. The CDR3 protein is CASSMFRTGVEKLFF. CDR3 bases: TGTGCCAGTAGTATGTTCAGGACAGGGGTTGAAAAACTGTTTTTT.

This rearrangement joins TRBV5-4 to TRBJ2-5, with TRBD1 matching 12 bases. J lost 4 bases, V lost 3 bases, and 4 bases had no gene match. This CDR3 is built from 15 residues. Germline CDR1 SGHNT, CDR2 YYREEE (reference sequence). DNA of the CDR3: TGTGCCAGCAGCTCCGGGACAGGGGGCGGAGAGACCCAGTACTTC. Its translation: CASSSGTGGGETQYF.